A single T cell receptor beta chain is shown here with its context. Its antigen is undetermined. This record comes from a study of T cells in Graves' hyperthyroidism and ophthalmopathy. The CDR3 contains 12 residues. The V gene lost 0 bases and the J gene lost 9 bases, with 7 bases spanning the gap. Germline CDR1 SGDLS, CDR2 YYNGEE. When ophthalmopathy did not progress within 18 months, Graves' hyperthyroidism was considered stable. Hyperthyroidism, newly diagnosed and lasting under 2 months, affected patients aged 18 to 65. On the basis of clinical symptoms, serum thyroxine and TRAb, thyroid ultrasound and orbital computed tomography, diagnoses were made. From RNA transcripts, TCR beta CDR3 regions were amplified. Primed by the HTBI set, a first-round RT-PCR was run on the TCR CDR3. TCRdb fed the multiplex PCR reads into MiXCR, producing one record per CDR3 protein. The sample contains about 350,000 distinct CDR3 sequences, about 15% of which appear only once.

General study findings and limits: Ophthalmopathy onset followed model prediction by a median around 6.6 months.

Sequencing input: blood. The chain links TRBV9 to TRBJ2-1; perhaps TRBD2 as D (6 bases). This clonotype was sampled from a young woman with Graves' hyperthyroidism. The CDR3 region has the DNA TGTGCCAGCAGCGTAGACGGGAGTGAGCAGTTCTTC. It translates to CASSVDGSEQFF.